This TCR beta chain was found in a study of blood T cell repertoires in COVID-19. Study-wide context: T cells, B-cell-depleted T cells, or PBMCs provided the cDNA or gDNA that served as material.

Germline CDR1 and CDR2: LNHDA and SQIVND (reference sequence). V shed 7 bases and J 7 bases; nucleotides not matched to a gene: 3. The CDR3 covers 12 residues. Method: immunoSEQ multiplex PCR; TCRdb's copy keeps in-frame clones and lacks some. The repertoire consists of 270,000 or so clones, with 84% occurring once and the leading ten covering approximately 9%. Sequencing was done on a sample of peripheral blood. This clonotype was obtained from a human donor in a cohort sampled during active COVID-19. V and J are TRBV19 and TRBJ1-2, with 10 positions matching TRBD1. As DNA, the CDR3 is TGTGCCAGTATGAGGGACAGGGGTGGCTACACCTTC. It is translated as CASMRDRGGYTF.